Listed below are T cell receptor beta chains from one sample, sequenced in a study of blood T cell repertoires in COVID-19. Sequenced by immunoSEQ multiplex PCR; TCRdb stores in-frame clones only, minus some. Of roughly 150,000 clones in the sample, about 80% were seen once. Sequenced sample: peripheral blood. All receptors derive from a man in his fifties or sixties with acute or convalescent COVID-19. CDR3s include the opening cysteine and the closing phenylalanine or tryptophan. D genes are given only for firm matches. Not all rows give a size; the values are once, few, many and, for expanded clones, a class.

D	size	J	V	DNA	CDR3
NA	NA	TRBJ1-6	TRBV6-5	TGTGCCAGCAGTTACTCAGCGGGCCGATCACCCCTCCACTTT	CASSYSAGRSPLHF
TRBD1	once	TRBJ2-2	TRBV5-4	TGTGCCAGCAGCCCCGACAGGGCGAACACCGGGGAGCTGTTTTTT	CASSPDRANTGELFF
NA	NA	TRBJ1-2	TRBV27	TGTGCCAGCAGTACCGGGAACTACTATGGCTACACCTTC	CASSTGNYYGYTF
TRBD1	NA	TRBJ2-3	TRBV15	TGTGCCACCAGCCCCGCCGGGACAGGGGCCACAGATACGCAGTATTTT	CATSPAGTGATDTQYF
NA	NA	TRBJ2-1	TRBV7-2	TGTGCCAGCAGCCCCGCGGGGCACAACAATGAGCAGTTCTTC	CASSPAGHNNEQFF
TRBD2	NA	TRBJ2-1	TRBV7-3	TGTGCCAGCAGCTTCGCGGGAGGGATGGGCAATGAGCAGTTCTTC	CASSFAGGMGNEQFF
TRBD2	NA	TRBJ2-3	TRBV18	TGTGCCAGCTCACCAAGCGGGGGGGGCACAGATACGCAGTATTTT	CASSPSGGGTDTQYF
NA	NA	TRBJ2-7	TRBV3-1/TRBV3-2	TGTGCCAGCACTAGCGCAATCGGGCACGAGCAGTACTTC	CASTSAIGHEQYF
NA	NA	TRBJ1-1	TRBV5-6	TGTGCCAGCAGCTTTAGGGGCGCTTGGACTGAAGCTTTCTTT	CASSFRGAWTEAFF
NA	NA	TRBJ2-2	TRBV10-3	TGTGCCACCACTGGGCCCCGGGGCACCGGGGAGCTGTTTTTT	CATTGPRGTGELFF